This TCR beta chain was identified during a study of spatial heterogeneity in lung cancer. Study overall: Each unique TCR and UMI combination was seen more than ten times on average in raw reads.

The V gene's germline CDR1 is MRHNA and CDR2 SNTAGT. V lost 4 bases and J lost 0, with 1 base in between. CDR3 length equals 13 residues. Time point: sample taken at primary tumor resection. Unsorted samples of tumor, nontumor lung or frozen PBMC had their whole RNA sequenced. Findings and limits, study-wide: In blood, ubiquitous expanded tumor TCRs appeared more at resection than follow-up.

In its sample, this clonotype was seen many times. Its antigen is undetermined. TCRdb reprocessed the 5' RACE reads via MiXCR and lists one record per CDR3 protein. Here the sample spans 80,000 to 95,000 distinct CDR3 sequences, around 9% being singletons. V usage is TRBV6-4 and J usage is TRBJ1-6; no reliable D call. Sequencing used PBMCs, obtained at surgery. The origin of this receptor is a male donor with early-stage non-small cell lung cancer. The chain's CDR3 is CASSASYNSPLHF. In nucleotides, the CDR3 is TGTGCCAGCAGTGCCTCCTATAATTCACCCCTCCACTTT.